This is a list of T cell receptor beta chains from one sample in a study of blood T cell repertoires in COVID-19. The assay was immunoSEQ multiplex PCR, and TCRdb's table has in-frame clones only and misses some. The table records hundreds of thousands of clones, 87% of them present only once. Sequenced: peripheral blood. These receptor sequences come from a woman in her forties or fifties with COVID-19, enrolled during active disease. CDR3s include the opening cysteine and the closing phenylalanine or tryptophan. D genes are given only for firm matches. Clone size is stated in some rows and not others, as once, few, many or a class when expanded.

v_call	clone_size	j_call	d_call	cdr3_aa	cdr3_nt
TRBV7-2	.	TRBJ2-3	.	CASSLEAGFVTDTQYF	TGTGCCAGCAGCTTAGAGGCGGGTTTCGTTACAGATACGCAGTATTTT
TRBV7-2	.	TRBJ2-7	TRBD2	CASSLATRGTSGRAYEQYF	TGTGCCAGCAGCTTAGCGACAAGAGGGACTAGCGGGAGAGCCTACGAGCAGTACTTC
TRBV19	.	TRBJ2-1	.	CASKPTGLNEQFF	TGTGCCAGTAAACCGACAGGCCTCAATGAGCAGTTCTTC
TRBV5-8	.	TRBJ1-3	.	CASSPLLDSSGNTIYF	TGTGCCAGCAGCCCCCTTTTGGACAGCTCTGGAAACACCATATATTTT
TRBV5-8	.	TRBJ1-5	.	CASSLGAPSLAQHF	TGTGCCAGCAGTCTTGGGGCCCCCTCTTTGGCCCAGCATTTT
TRBV6-5	once	TRBJ2-7	TRBD1	CASSPGQGAVEQYF	TGTGCCAGCAGCCCCGGACAGGGGGCTGTCGAGCAGTACTTC
TRBV12-5	.	TRBJ2-5	.	CASGLVRGARSHQETQYF	TGTGCTAGTGGTTTGGTAAGGGGCGCTAGATCTCATCAAGAGACCCAGTACTTC
TRBV6-1	.	TRBJ2-7	TRBD2	CASSPGWTSGYEQYF	TGTGCCAGCAGTCCCGGATGGACTAGCGGCTACGAGCAGTACTTC
TRBV5-5	.	TRBJ2-5	.	CASSLGQTPNVETQYF	TGTGCCAGCAGCTTGGGACAGACGCCCAACGTGGAGACCCAGTACTTC
TRBV19	.	TRBJ2-7	TRBD2	CASSLSGRSYEQYF	TGTGCCAGTAGCCTTAGCGGGAGGAGTTACGAGCAGTACTTC
TRBV29-1	.	TRBJ1-2	TRBD1	CSVERETGFYGYTF	TGCAGCGTTGAGAGAGAGACAGGGTTCTATGGCTACACCTTC
TRBV27	once	TRBJ2-1	TRBD1	CASRLQGAPQGEQFF	TGTGCCAGCAGGCTTCAGGGGGCGCCGCAGGGTGAGCAGTTCTTC
TRBV6-2/TRBV6-3	.	TRBJ1-5	TRBD1	CASSRSGGINQPQHF	TGTGCCAGCAGTCGCTCAGGGGGGATAAATCAGCCCCAGCATTTT
TRBV9	.	TRBJ2-3	.	CASSDLLQGYTQYF	TGTGCCAGCAGCGACTTGCTCCAGGGCTATACGCAGTATTTT
TRBV2	.	TRBJ1-4	TRBD1	CASSGQGVGEKLFF	TGTGCCAGCAGTGGACAGGGGGTGGGTGAAAAACTGTTTTTT
TRBV19	.	TRBJ1-2	.	CASMRVNYGYTF	TGTGCCAGTATGCGGGTGAACTATGGCTACACCTTC
TRBV19	.	TRBJ2-1	TRBD2	CASNTGGRSISIYNEQFF	TGTGCCAGTAATACGGGAGGTAGAAGCATTAGTATCTACAATGAGCAGTTCTTC